This T cell receptor beta chain was documented in a study of shared clonotypes between healthy human individuals. General study findings and limits: Large depth notwithstanding, sorted-subset sequencing proved incomplete by rarefaction.

This clone was recorded only once. Its antigen is unidentified. V gave up 5 bases and J gave up 4 bases; unmatched junction bases: 8. The CDR3 runs to 15 residues. Per the germline V gene, CDR1 is SGHAT and CDR2 is FQNNGV. Clones were sequenced by immunoSEQ multiplex PCR, and TCRdb holds only the in-frame ones, with some missing. The data hold 950,000 to 1,300,000 clones, with around 76% observed a single time. The chain employs TRBV11-2 and TRBJ2-7, with 10 positions matching TRBD2. Material for sequencing was memory CD4+ T cells sorted from blood. The subset denotes: CD45RA-negative fraction. This clonotype was sampled from a man aged 18 to 29 in good health. Written as DNA, the CDR3 is TGTGCCAGCAGCCGGAGGACTAGCGGAGAATACGAGCAGTACTTC. Its translation is CASSRRTSGEYEQYF.